This passage covers 27 T cell receptor beta chains from one sample sequenced in a study of CD8 T cells in ankylosing spondylitis. Study-wide points: What seemed typical of ankylosing spondylitis blood was a TCR beta motif built from several highly homologous variants.

TCRdb recomputed calls from the 5' RACE reads with MiXCR, one row per CDR3 protein. The data contain 500,000 to 550,000 distinct CDR3 sequences, over 9.5% of them singletons. The antigens these receptors bind are not known. The specimen was blood, either unsorted or a sorted T cell fraction (not recorded which). Receptors originate from a male donor with ankylosing spondylitis.

This sequence joins TRBV28 and TRBJ2-5; the match to TRBD2 covers 12 bases. The CDR3 covers 17 residues. Germline V gene data show CDR1 as MDHEN and CDR2 as SYDVKM. With V trimmed by 7 bases and J by 4 bases, 13 bases remained unmatched. The CDR3 is CASTSYRLAGEVETQYF. The CDR3 bases are TGTGCCAGCACCTCATACCGACTAGCGGGAGAGGTAGAGACCCAGTACTTC.

This clonotype was recorded a few times. The chain carries TRBV2 and TRBJ1-2; D is ambiguous. The length of the CDR3 is 15 residues. Trimming removed 4 bases from V and 8 bases from J, with 20 bases in between. The germline V gene has CDR1 SNHLY and CDR2 FYNNEI. Here the CDR3 reads CASSGIGPTVGGYTF. The CDR3 DNA is TGTGCCAGCAGTGGGATAGGCCCCACAGTCGGGGGCTACACCTTC.

V usage is TRBV5-5 and J usage is TRBJ2-1; tentative D call: TRBD1 (6 bases). Looked up from germline, CDR1 is SGHKS and CDR2 is YYEKEE (reference sequence). Trimming pared 0 bases from V and 13 bases from J, leaving 17 bases between. CDR3 length equals 14 residues. Written as DNA, the CDR3 is TGTGCCAGCAGCTTGGATGTCTGGGGGCAGGAACAGTTCTTC. Translation gives CASSLDVWGQEQFF.

This clonotype was recorded at least ten times. V gene TRBV24-1 combines with J gene TRBJ2-3; the D gene is possibly TRBD2 (6 bases). The CDR3 is 16 residues long. Germline V lookup: CDR1 KGHDR, CDR2 SFDVKD. V was shortened by 1 base and J by 6 bases, with 16 bases between the two germline ends. This CDR3 reads CATSDFFAGMRDTQYF. The CDR3 nucleotides are TGTGCCACCAGTGATTTCTTCGCGGGAATGCGGGATACGCAGTATTTT.

The V and J genes are TRBV7-2 and TRBJ2-3, with D possibly matching TRBD2 (5 bases). Germline V gene sequence: CDR1 SGHTA, CDR2 FQGNSA. The V end was cut by 0 bases, the J end by 0 bases, with 7 bases between. The CDR3 covers 15 residues. The CDR3 sequence: CASSLASASTDTQYF. The CDR3 DNA is TGTGCCAGCAGCTTAGCTAGCGCAAGCACAGATACGCAGTATTTT.

In its sample, this clonotype was seen a few times. This rearrangement joins TRBV20-1 to TRBJ2-1; 12 bases match TRBD2. Trimming at V came to 3 bases and at J to 1 base, leaving 1 base not matched to a gene. The CDR3 spans 15 residues. Germline CDR1 reads DFQATT; CDR2 reads SNEGSKA (reference sequence). The CDR3 here is CSARGTSGSYNEQFF. CDR3 nucleotides: TGCAGTGCTAGGGGGACTAGCGGGTCCTACAATGAGCAGTTCTTC.

V and J are TRBV6-1 and TRBJ2-5; TRBD1 matches at 9 bases. This CDR3 spans 15 amino acids. Germline V lookup: CDR1 MNHNS, CDR2 SASEGT. Germline trimming cut 6 bases from V and 4 bases from J; bases unmatched to any gene: 9. CDR3: CASRGTGTGTETQYF. Written as DNA, the CDR3 is TGTGCCAGCAGGGGCACCGGGACAGGGACAGAGACCCAGTACTTC.

The V and J genes are TRBV29-1 and TRBJ1-1, with D perhaps matching TRBD1 (6 bases). CDR3 size: 12 residues. The germline V gene encodes CDR1 SQVTM and CDR2 ANQGSEA. Deletions cut 4 bases from V and 5 bases from J, with 11 bases between. CDR3 coding DNA: TGCAGCGTTGCGGCCAGGGGAACTGAAGCTTTCTTT. Its protein product is CSVAARGTEAFF.

The sample holds a few counts of this clonotype. The chain has TRBV7-9 and TRBJ2-7, with TRBD1 as a possible D gene (6 bases). Trimming left V 5 bases short and J 0 bases short, with 14 bases between. Germline V lookup: CDR1 SEHNR, CDR2 FQNEAQ (reference sequence). This CDR3 is built from 15 residues. DNA for the CDR3: TGTGCCAGCAGCCAAACAGGGCTTAGCTCCTACGAGCAGTACTTC. Its translation is CASSQTGLSSYEQYF. Complete variable domain (other parts from reference TRBV7-9 and TRBJ2-7): DTGVSQNPRHKITKRGQNVTFRCDPISEHNRLYWYRQTLGQGPEFLTYFQNEAQLEKSRLLSDRFSAERPKGSFSTLEIQRTEQGDSAMYLCASSQTGLSSYEQYFGPGTRLTVT.

In this sample, this clonotype turned up a few times. CDR3 DNA: TGCAGCGTTGAAGATCGGGCTAGCGGCTACAATGAGCAGTTCTTC. Translated, it gives CSVEDRASGYNEQFF. V and J are TRBV29-1 and TRBJ2-1; the match to TRBD2 covers 7 bases. The CDR3 totals 15 residues. V gave up 0 bases and J gave up 3 bases; unmatched junction bases: 5. Germline values: CDR1 SQVTM, CDR2 ANQGSEA.

The chain recombines TRBV7-9 with TRBJ1-1; unclear D gene. Trimming shortened V by 5 bases and J by 5 bases, and 12 bases separated the two germline ends. The germline CDR1 and CDR2 sequences are SEHNR and FQNEAQ (reference sequence). The CDR3 has 13 amino acids. The CDR3 DNA is TGTGCCAGCAGCCTCGTCAGGCAGACTGAAGCTTTCTTT. Its protein is CASSLVRQTEAFF. The variable domain in full, with the rest retrieved from reference TRBV7-9 and TRBJ1-1, is DTGVSQNPRHKITKRGQNVTFRCDPISEHNRLYWYRQTLGQGPEFLTYFQNEAQLEKSRLLSDRFSAERPKGSFSTLEIQRTEQGDSAMYLCASSLVRQTEAFFGQGTRLTVV.

The rearrangement links TRBV20-1 to TRBJ2-2, with 11 positions matching TRBD2. Germline V lookup: CDR1 DFQATT, CDR2 SNEGSKA (reference sequence). V was pared by 1 base and J by 5 bases, with 6 bases of the junction left unmatched. The length of the CDR3 is 16 residues. The CDR3 loop is CSARGLAGSLTGELFF. In DNA, the CDR3 is TGCAGTGCTAGAGGACTAGCGGGAAGTCTTACCGGGGAGCTGTTTTTT.

This clonotype was recorded a few times. Here the CDR3 DNA reads TGCGCCAGCAGCCACGACTACGAGCAGTACTTC. It encodes CASSHDYEQYF. This chain joins TRBV5-1 and TRBJ2-7; no clear D gene. V lost 4 bases and J 3 bases, leaving 5 bases between the germline ends. Germline V gene lookup returns CDR1 SGHRS and CDR2 YFSETQ. This CDR3 spans 11 amino acids. Variable domain in full (rest from reference TRBV5-1 and TRBJ2-7): KAGVTQTPRYLIKTRGQQVTLSCSPISGHRSVSWYQQTPGQGLQFLFEYFSETQRNKGNFPGRFSGRQFSNSRSEMNVSTLELGDSALYLCASSHDYEQYFGPGTRLTVT.

V usage is TRBV6-2 or TRBV6-3 and J usage is TRBJ2-1; D is possibly TRBD1 (5 bases). Germline V lookup: CDR1 MNHEY, CDR2 SVGEGT. The germline V and J ends were trimmed by 9 bases and 0 bases, with 18 bases remaining between them. CDR3 length equals 16 residues. The CDR3 DNA reads as TGTGCCAGTCGTCTACAGGTGTCCCCCTCCTACAATGAGCAGTTCTTC. It codes for CASRLQVSPSYNEQFF.

This clonotype was recorded at least ten times. The chain has TRBV28 and TRBJ2-4, with D perhaps TRBD1 or TRBD2 (5 bases each). CDR1 MDHEN and CDR2 SYDVKM come from the germline V gene. The V gene lost 8 bases and the J gene lost 0 bases, with 8 bases spanning the gap. The CDR3 sequence is 13 residues long. In nucleotides, the CDR3 is TGTGCCAGCGGGGGATTAGCCAAAAACATTCAGTACTTC. It specifies CASGGLAKNIQYF.

The chain combines TRBV12-3 or TRBV12-4 with TRBJ1-1, with D unresolved. Trimming removed 1 base at V and 8 bases at J, with 8 bases between. This CDR3 is built from 12 residues. CDR3 DNA sequence: TGTGCCAGCAGTTTAGGGAAATTCGAAGCTTTCTTT. It specifies CASSLGKFEAFF.

The chain joins TRBV18 to TRBJ2-3, with 9 bases that match TRBD2. After removal of 5 bases from V and 4 bases from J, the junction contained 16 bases not matched to a gene. CDR3 length: 18 residues. CDR1 and CDR2 from the germline V gene are KGHSH and LQKENI. CDR3 DNA: TGTGCCAGCTCAGAGATTATGGGAGCGGGAGGACTCTCAGATACGCAGTATTTT. Protein product: CASSEIMGAGGLSDTQYF. The variable domain in full, completed from reference TRBV18 and TRBJ2-3, reads NAGVMQNPRHLVRRRGQEARLRCSPMKGHSHVYWYRQLPEEGLKFMVYLQKENIIDESGMPKERFSAEFPKEGPSILRIQQVVRGDSAAYFCASSEIMGAGGLSDTQYFGPGTRLTVL.

This clonotype has more than one count but fewer than ten. The V gene is TRBV3-1, the J gene TRBJ1-6; the match to TRBD1 covers 8 bases. The CDR3 extends over 15 amino acids. The germline CDR1 and CDR2 sequences are LGHDT and YNNKEL (reference sequence). J lost 11 bases, V lost 4 bases, and 10 bases had no gene match. DNA for the CDR3: TGTGCCAGCAGCCCTAACCCGGACAGGGCAACACCCCTCCACTTT. Amino acids: CASSPNPDRATPLHF.

The table lists this clonotype with many counts. This sequence joins TRBV5-5 and TRBJ1-2; TRBD1 aligns across 10 bases. This CDR3 spans 15 amino acids. Germline V gene data show CDR1 as SGHKS and CDR2 as YYEKEE (reference sequence). The V and J ends lost 4 bases and 3 bases, in that order; junction bases with no gene match: 6. The CDR3 loop is CASSRGTGDYYGYTF. DNA for the CDR3: TGTGCCAGCAGCCGAGGGACAGGGGACTACTATGGCTACACCTTC.

This clonotype was detected a few times. This chain joins TRBV30 and TRBJ2-3; D is perhaps TRBD2 (6 bases). CDR1 and CDR2 (germline): GTSNPN, SVGIG (reference sequence). V was cut by 0 bases and J by 0 bases, with 10 bases left in between. The CDR3 length is 15 residues. For the CDR3, the DNA is TGTGCCTGGAGTGTTCAAGGAGGGAGCACAGATACGCAGTATTTT. It codes for CAWSVQGGSTDTQYF.

The chain uses TRBV7-8 and TRBJ1-3; D not certain. Trimming pared 1 base from V and 0 bases from J, leaving 10 bases between. The CDR3 contains 16 residues. Germline V gene sequence: CDR1 SGHVS, CDR2 FQNEAQ. The CDR3 reads CASSLEQPNSGNTIYF. The CDR3 coding sequence is TGTGCCAGCAGCTTAGAACAGCCCAACTCTGGAAACACCATATATTTT.

V gene TRBV24-1 combines with J gene TRBJ2-1, with D perhaps TRBD2 (6 bases). Trimming took 0 bases from V and 6 from J, leaving 8 bases between them. The CDR3 has 14 residues. Germline loops: CDR1 KGHDR, CDR2 SFDVKD. CDR3 DNA sequence: TGTGCCACCAGTGATTTGCGGGAGTCCAATGAGCAGTTCTTC. Amino acids: CATSDLRESNEQFF.

The chain employs TRBV20-1 and TRBJ1-1; D ambiguous. The germline V gene has CDR1 DFQATT and CDR2 SNEGSKA (reference sequence). Trimming stripped 0 bases from V and 3 bases from J, with 8 bases between. The CDR3 has 13 residues. The CDR3 nucleotides are TGCAGTGCTAGAGATCGGGCAGACACTGAAGCTTTCTTT. Its protein is CSARDRADTEAFF.

The genes are TRBV2 and TRBJ2-3; D is perhaps TRBD1 (6 bases). Germline V lookup: CDR1 SNHLY, CDR2 FYNNEI. This CDR3 spans 13 amino acids. The V end was cut by 8 bases, the J end by 0 bases, with 9 bases between. In DNA form, the CDR3 reads TGTGCCAGCGGGGGCGGTAGCACAGATACGCAGTATTTT. Translated: CASGGGSTDTQYF.

The CDR3 DNA is TGCGCCAGCAGCACCTGGGCGGAGTCGGCGGATACGCAGTATTTT. Protein: CASSTWAESADTQYF. The chain links TRBV5-1 to TRBJ2-3; unclear D gene. With 4 bases removed from V and 6 bases from J, the gap between germline ends came to 18 bases. Per the germline V gene, CDR1 is SGHRS and CDR2 is YFSETQ. The CDR3 runs 15 residues.

V and J are TRBV10-3 and TRBJ1-1; 7 nucleotides match TRBD1. The CDR3 totals 13 residues. V lost 4 bases, J lost 11 bases, and 10 bases stayed unmatched. Germline V CDR1 and CDR2: ENHRY, SYGVKD. For the CDR3, the DNA is TGTGCCATCAGTGCAGACAGGGCCTCTGGGGCTTTCTTT. Translation gives CAISADRASGAFF.

This clonotype was counted many times. The chain combines TRBV5-1 with TRBJ2-5, with no clear D. CDR3 length: 16 residues. Germline CDR1 and CDR2: SGHRS and YFSETQ. Trimming took off 1 base at V and 2 bases at J, with 15 bases between the two ends. CDR3 nucleotides: TGCGCCAGCAGCTTGTACCCAGCGATGATTCAAGAGACCCAGTACTTC. It codes for CASSLYPAMIQETQYF.